This T cell receptor (beta chain) originates from a study of T cells in Graves' hyperthyroidism and ophthalmopathy. Study-level points and caveats: The model foresaw ophthalmopathy a median roughly 6 months prior to onset.

On this clonotype: Its target is unknown.

There were TCR beta CDR3 regions amplified from RNA transcripts. The TCR CDR3 was amplified in a first-round RT-PCR using the HTBI primer set. From the multiplex PCR reads, TCRdb called clonotypes with MiXCR, one entry per CDR3 protein. The sample has fewer than 650,000 distinct CDR3 sequences; 40% to 50% are singletons. CDR1 is SGHAT and CDR2 is FQDESV in the germline V gene (reference sequence). Unmatched junction bases numbered 13, after V lost 4 bases and J lost 8 bases. The CDR3 is made up of 16 amino acids. Thyroid ultrasound, orbital computed tomography, clinical symptoms, and serum thyroxine and TRAb underpinned diagnoses.

The rearrangement links TRBV11-1 to TRBJ1-2; 10 positions agree with TRBD1. Material for sequencing was peripheral blood or thyroid tissue (not recorded which). The TCR originated in an adult woman with Graves' disease, either hyperthyroidism or ophthalmopathy (not recorded which). The CDR3 region has the DNA TGTGCCAGCAGCTCTATGACAGGGGGCGTAAGAGAAGGCTACACCTTC. The encoded protein is CASSSMTGGVREGYTF.